This note documents a single TCR beta chain sequence. Generated by immunoSEQ multiplex PCR, the TCRdb table keeps only in-frame clones and is missing some. The data hold 270,000 or so clones, with 80% to 95% observed a single time. CDR3 length: 14 residues. Germline V lookup: CDR1 SQVTM, CDR2 ANQGSEA. The ends were cut back, 7 bases at V and 1 base at J, with 13 bases in the middle. Ages ranged from about 18 to 89 years, with residence in some 25 US areas. Clinical histories supplied by participants themselves formed the basis of cohort assignment. Within 2 weeks before study entry, exposed participants met a COVID-19 case. These data belong to a study of blood T cell repertoires in COVID-19.

Sequenced: PBMCs or T cells enriched from blood (not recorded which). The chain links TRBV29-1 to TRBJ2-2; D is uncertain. The clonotype was recovered from a man in his forties who had been exposed to COVID-19. CDR3 in amino acids: CSGRLTRNTGELFF. CDR3 coding DNA: TGCAGCGGGAGACTGACCAGGAACACCGGGGAGCTGTTTTTT.